A single sample gave rise to the 6 T cell receptor beta chains below, sequenced in a study of T cells of healthy individuals. TCRdb re-analysed the 5' RACE reads in MiXCR, keeping a single row per CDR3 protein. The table has tens of thousands of distinct CDR3 sequences, approximately 5% seen once. The receptors stem from a human donor in good health.

This clonotype was counted at least ten times. The CDR3 spells CAISESIAGSSGYTF. CDR3 bases: TGTGCCATCAGTGAGTCGATTGCGGGGTCAAGTGGCTACACCTTC. The rearrangement uses TRBV10-3 and TRBJ1-2; D unresolved. The CDR3 totals 15 residues. V was pared by 0 bases and J by 7 bases, with 15 bases between. From germline, CDR1 is ENHRY and CDR2 SYGVKD.

This clonotype was seen ten or more times. J is TRBJ2-7 and V is TRBV20-1, with 9 bases identical to TRBD2. CDR1 and CDR2 (germline): DFQATT, SNEGSKA (reference sequence). The CDR3 totals 14 residues. V shed 2 bases and J 4 bases; nucleotides not matched to a gene: 6. The CDR3 loop reads CSARPSGRMYEQYF. CDR3 nucleotide sequence: TGCAGTGCTAGACCGAGCGGGAGGATGTACGAGCAGTACTTC.

This clonotype has at least ten counts. Here the CDR3 reads CASRHQPQHF. Here the CDR3 DNA reads TGTGCCAGCAGGCATCAGCCCCAGCATTTT. This chain uses TRBV27 with TRBJ1-5; D not certain. The germline V and J ends were trimmed by 6 bases and 5 bases, with 2 bases remaining between them. Germline values: CDR1 MNHEY, CDR2 SMNVEV (reference sequence). The CDR3 sequence is 10 residues long.

The chain has TRBV5-1 and TRBJ1-1; no clear D gene. The CDR3 sequence is 14 residues long. The germline V and J ends were trimmed by 0 bases and 3 bases, with 9 bases remaining between them. Germline V gene lookup returns CDR1 SGHRS and CDR2 YFSETQ. This chain's CDR3 is CASSLEGRDTEAFF. DNA of the CDR3: TGCGCCAGCAGCTTGGAGGGTCGGGACACTGAAGCTTTCTTT.

This clonotype showed up many times. The gene calls are TRBV6-5 and TRBJ1-2; perhaps TRBD1 as D (5 bases). This CDR3 has 14 residues. Germline V CDR1 and CDR2: MNHEY, SVGAGI. The V and J ends lost 2 bases and 4 bases respectively, with 11 bases between them. CDR3 sequence: CASSYRTGIYGYTF. The CDR3 DNA reads TGTGCCAGCAGTTACCGCACAGGCATCTATGGCTACACCTTC.

This clonotype was recorded a few times. The CDR3 loop reads CATQTGQGSNQPQHF. The CDR3 DNA sequence: TGTGCCACCCAGACCGGACAGGGGAGCAATCAGCCCCAGCATTTT. V and J are TRBV6-5 and TRBJ1-5; TRBD1 matches at 9 bases. Germline loops: CDR1 MNHEY, CDR2 SVGAGI. Losses at the gene ends were 10 bases for V and 1 base for J; bases not matched to a gene: 8. The CDR3 runs 15 residues.